What follows are 13 T cell receptor beta chains derived from one specimen sequenced in a study of shared clonotypes between healthy human individuals. TCRdb's table, derived via immunoSEQ multiplex PCR, lists solely in-frame clones and lacks some. The sample yields roughly 2.6 million clones, approximately 92% seen once. Input material: naive CD4+ T cells sorted from blood. Specified subset: CD45RA+ positively selected. Source of these receptors: a young man in good health.

The rearrangement joins TRBV5-1 to TRBJ2-1; TRBD1 matches at 8 bases. Germline assignment: CDR1 SGHRS and CDR2 YFSETQ. The CDR3 totals 15 residues. Trimming removed 2 bases from V and 3 bases from J; junction bases left unmatched: 4. The CDR3 region has the DNA TGCGCCAGCAGCTTCTCGGACAGGGACTACAATGAGCAGTTCTTC. Translation: CASSFSDRDYNEQFF. Using reference TRBV5-1 and TRBJ2-1 for the parts outside the CDR3, the full variable domain is KAGVTQTPRYLIKTRGQQVTLSCSPISGHRSVSWYQQTPGQGLQFLFEYFSETQRNKGNFPGRFSGRQFSNSRSEMNVSTLELGDSALYLCASSFSDRDYNEQFFGPGTRLTVL.

The V and J genes are TRBV6-1 and TRBJ2-2; no firm D call. Trimming removed 3 bases at V and 3 bases at J, with 11 bases between. The CDR3 has 15 amino acids. In germline, CDR1 is MNHNS, CDR2 SASEGT. This CDR3 reads CASSDPQRYTGELFF. As DNA, the CDR3 is TGTGCCAGCAGTGACCCGCAGAGGTACACCGGGGAGCTGTTTTTT.

Only one count was recorded for this clone. V usage is TRBV5-4 and J usage is TRBJ2-1; 8 bases are a match to TRBD2. Germline CDR1 and CDR2: SGHNT and YYREEE (reference sequence). This CDR3 comprises 15 residues. J gave up 8 bases and V 1 base, and 8 bases lay outside the gene matches. Written as DNA, the CDR3 is TGTGCCAGCAGCTTGCAGGGACTAGAGATCGATGAGCAGTTCTTC. Residues: CASSLQGLEIDEQFF.

This chain connects TRBV5-6 to TRBJ2-1; 8 nucleotides agree with TRBD1. The V gene end was trimmed by 0 bases and the J gene end by 2 bases; junction bases not matched to a gene: 1. The CDR3 contains 15 residues. The germline gives CDR1 SGHDT, CDR2 YYEEEE. Written as DNA, the CDR3 is TGTGCCAGCAGCTTGGGGGACAGGACCTACAATGAGCAGTTCTTC. Encoded protein: CASSLGDRTYNEQFF.

This clone was seen once. The rearrangement uses TRBV7-2 and TRBJ1-2; D is unclear. The CDR3 contains 14 residues. Per the germline V gene, CDR1 is SGHTA and CDR2 is FQGNSA. Trimming cost V 3 bases and J 4 bases, with 12 bases left between them. CDR3 loop: CASSFTGDGYGYTF. The CDR3 coding sequence is TGTGCCAGCAGCTTCACCGGGGATGGCTATGGCTACACCTTC.

The V and J genes are TRBV6-6 and TRBJ1-5; possibly TRBD1 for D (6 bases). The length of the CDR3 is 15 residues. The V end was cut by 3 bases, the J end by 1 base, with 10 bases between. The germline V gene encodes CDR1 MNHNY and CDR2 SVGAGI (reference sequence). This CDR3 reads CASSYMGASNQPQHF. The CDR3 DNA reads TGTGCCAGCAGTTATATGGGGGCGAGCAATCAGCCCCAGCATTTT.

The chain couples TRBV21-1 to TRBJ1-2; the listed D gene, TRBD1, was not tested against the DNA. TRBV21-1 is termed a pseudogene. The length of the CDR3 is 18 residues. CDR3 sequence (DNA): TGTGCCAGCAGCAAAGGGGGGGGACAGGAGATCCTAAACTATGGCTACACCTTC. It is translated as CASSKGGGQEILNYGYTF.

This sequence joins TRBV10-3 and TRBJ2-5; D tentatively reads TRBD1 or TRBD2 (5 bases each). Germline loops: CDR1 ENHRY, CDR2 SYGVKD. Trimming removed 2 bases at V and 2 bases at J, with 15 bases between. This CDR3 is 16 amino acids long. CDR3 nucleotides: TGTGCCATCAGTGAGGTTTTGAGGGGATGGCAAGAGACCCAGTACTTC. Its translation is CAISEVLRGWQETQYF.

The gene calls are TRBV7-8 and TRBJ2-1; 9 bases map to TRBD1. The CDR3 has 15 residues. CDR1 is SGHVS, CDR2 FQNEAQ, per germline. V was pared by 6 bases and J by 6 bases, with 9 bases of the junction left unmatched. DNA of the CDR3: TGTGCCAGCAGTTGGGACAGGGTGCCTCCCAATGAGCAGTTCTTC. Protein sequence: CASSWDRVPPNEQFF.

This chain joins TRBV19 and TRBJ1-2; 12 bases are shared with TRBD1. The CDR3 covers 13 residues. Germline V lookup: CDR1 LNHDA, CDR2 SQIVND (reference sequence). V trimming: 7 bases; J trimming: 13 bases; junction bases outside the gene matches: 10. DNA of the CDR3: TGTGCCAGTAATATCGGGACAGGGGGCGGAATCACCTTC. Translation: CASNIGTGGGITF. Based on the CDR3 plus reference TRBV19 and TRBJ1-2, the full variable domain is DGGITQSPKYLFRKEGQNVTLSCEQNLNHDAMYWYRQDPGQGLRLIYYSQIVNDFQKGDIAEGYSVSREKKESFPLTVTSAQKNPTAFYLCASNIGTGGGITFGSGTRLTVV.

The chain couples TRBV9 to TRBJ2-2; tentatively, D is TRBD1 or TRBD2 (5 bases each). This CDR3 spans 17 amino acids. The germline V gene has CDR1 SGDLS and CDR2 YYNGEE. Trimming took off 3 bases at V and 4 bases at J, with 19 bases between the two ends. The CDR3 coding sequence is TGTGCCAGCAGCGCCCACTCTGGGACCCTGGGCACCGGGGAGCTGTTTTTT. It translates to CASSAHSGTLGTGELFF.

The chain employs TRBV30 and TRBJ1-2; the match to TRBD1 covers 9 bases. The CDR3 loop spans 14 amino acids. Germline V gene data show CDR1 as GTSNPN and CDR2 as SVGIG (reference sequence). The junction had 10 bases not matched to a gene; V was cut back by 4 bases and J by 7 bases. This chain's CDR3 is CAWTPQGAQGGYTF. Written as DNA, the CDR3 is TGTGCCTGGACCCCACAGGGGGCTCAGGGTGGCTACACCTTC.

The J gene is TRBJ2-3, the V gene TRBV4-3; 12 positions agree with TRBD2. Germline CDR1 is LGHNA and CDR2 is YSLEER. The CDR3 contains 19 residues. V lost 3 bases to trimming and J lost 5 bases; unmatched junction nucleotides: 15. CDR3 nucleotide sequence: TGCGCCAGCAGCCAGACTCCCATCACGGCTAGCGGGAGGGGAGATACGCAGTATTTT. It yields the protein CASSQTPITASGRGDTQYF.